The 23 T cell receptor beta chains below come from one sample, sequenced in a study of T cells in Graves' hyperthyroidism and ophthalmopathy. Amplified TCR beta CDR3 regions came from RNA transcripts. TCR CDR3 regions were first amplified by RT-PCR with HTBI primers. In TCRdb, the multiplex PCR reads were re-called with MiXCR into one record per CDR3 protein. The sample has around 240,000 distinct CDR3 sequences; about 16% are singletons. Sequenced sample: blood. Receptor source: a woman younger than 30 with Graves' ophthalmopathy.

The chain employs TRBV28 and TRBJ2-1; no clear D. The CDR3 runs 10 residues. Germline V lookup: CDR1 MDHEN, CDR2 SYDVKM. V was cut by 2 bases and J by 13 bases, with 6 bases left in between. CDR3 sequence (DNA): TGTGCCAGCAGTTTAGGCGTACAGTTCTTC. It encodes CASSLGVQFF.

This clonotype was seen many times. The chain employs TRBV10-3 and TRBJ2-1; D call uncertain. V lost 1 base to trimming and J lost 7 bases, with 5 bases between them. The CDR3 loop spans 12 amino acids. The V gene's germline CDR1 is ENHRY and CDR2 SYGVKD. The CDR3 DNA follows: TGTGCCATCAGTGAGTTATCTAATGAGCAGTTCTTC. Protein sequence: CAISELSNEQFF.

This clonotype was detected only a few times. DNA of the CDR3: TGTGCCAGCAGTTCTCTCGGGACAGGGATAACTAACTATGGCTACACCTTC. Protein sequence: CASSSLGTGITNYGYTF. The chain has TRBV28 and TRBJ1-2; 9 bases map to TRBD1. The CDR3 loop spans 17 amino acids. Germline V gene lookup returns CDR1 MDHEN and CDR2 SYDVKM. Losses at the gene ends were 4 bases for V and 0 bases for J; bases not matched to a gene: 9.

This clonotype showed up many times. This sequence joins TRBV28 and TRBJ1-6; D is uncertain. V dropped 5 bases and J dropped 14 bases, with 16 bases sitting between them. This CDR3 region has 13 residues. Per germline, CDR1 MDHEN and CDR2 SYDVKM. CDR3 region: CASSRTHLESLHF. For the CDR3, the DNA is TGTGCCAGCAGTCGAACGCATCTGGAGTCCCTCCACTTT. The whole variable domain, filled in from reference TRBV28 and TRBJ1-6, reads DVKVTQSSRYLVKRTGEKVFLECVQDMDHENMFWYRQDPGLGLRLIYFSYDVKMKEKGDIPEGYSVSREKKERFSLILESASTNQTSMYLCASSRTHLESLHFGNGTRLTVT.

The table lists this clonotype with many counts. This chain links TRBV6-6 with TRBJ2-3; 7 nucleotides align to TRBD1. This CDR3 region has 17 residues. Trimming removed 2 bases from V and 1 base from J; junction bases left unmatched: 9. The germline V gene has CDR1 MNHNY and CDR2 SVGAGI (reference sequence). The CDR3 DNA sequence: TGTGCCAGCAGTTACGATGAGGGGGCAGGGCGCACAGATACGCAGTATTTT. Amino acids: CASSYDEGAGRTDTQYF.

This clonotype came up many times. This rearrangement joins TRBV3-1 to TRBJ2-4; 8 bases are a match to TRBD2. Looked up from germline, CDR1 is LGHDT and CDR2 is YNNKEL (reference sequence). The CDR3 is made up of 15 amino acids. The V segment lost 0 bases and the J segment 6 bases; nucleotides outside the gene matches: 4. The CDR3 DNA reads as TGTGCCAGCAGCCAAGATCCGGGGGGGACAAACATTCAGTACTTC. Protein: CASSQDPGGTNIQYF.

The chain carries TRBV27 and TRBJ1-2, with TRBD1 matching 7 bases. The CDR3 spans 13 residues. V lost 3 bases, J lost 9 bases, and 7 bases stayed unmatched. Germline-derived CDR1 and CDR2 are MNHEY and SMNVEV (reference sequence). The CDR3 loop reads CASSFQGGPSYTF. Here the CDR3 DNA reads TGTGCCAGCAGTTTCCAGGGGGGGCCGAGCTACACCTTC.

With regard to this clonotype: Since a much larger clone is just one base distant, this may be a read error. This CDR3 is CASNFTQYRSYTF. Written as DNA, the CDR3 is TGTGCCAGCAATTTCACACAGTATAGGAGCTACACCTTC. V gene TRBV27 combines with J gene TRBJ1-2, with D unresolved. This CDR3 spans 13 amino acids. The germline V gene encodes CDR1 MNHEY and CDR2 SMNVEV (reference sequence). Trimming cost V 7 bases and J 9 bases, with 18 bases left between them.

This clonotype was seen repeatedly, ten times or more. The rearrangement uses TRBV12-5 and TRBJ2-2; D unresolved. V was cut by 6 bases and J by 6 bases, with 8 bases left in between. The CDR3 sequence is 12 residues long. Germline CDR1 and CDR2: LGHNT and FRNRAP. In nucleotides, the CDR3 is TGTGCTAGTGGCCTACCTCCCGGGGAGCTGTTTTTT. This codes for CASGLPPGELFF. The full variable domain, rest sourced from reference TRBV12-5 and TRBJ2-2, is DARVTQTPRHKVTEMGQEVTMRCQPILGHNTVFWYRQTMMQGLELLAYFRNRAPLDDSGMPKDRFSAEMPDATLATLKIQPSEPRDSAVYFCASGLPPGELFFGEGSRLTVL.

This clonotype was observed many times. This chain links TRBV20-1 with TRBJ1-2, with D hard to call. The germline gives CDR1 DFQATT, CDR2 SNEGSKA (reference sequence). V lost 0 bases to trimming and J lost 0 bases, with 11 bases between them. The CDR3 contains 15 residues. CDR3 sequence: CSARDVDQANYGYTF. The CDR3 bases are TGCAGTGCTAGAGATGTGGATCAGGCTAACTATGGCTACACCTTC.

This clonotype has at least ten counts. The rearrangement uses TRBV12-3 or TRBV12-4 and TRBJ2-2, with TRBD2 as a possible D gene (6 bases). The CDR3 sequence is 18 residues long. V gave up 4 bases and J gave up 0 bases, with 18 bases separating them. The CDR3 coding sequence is TGTGCCAGCAGTTCCCTCGGCCGGGGCGGGGCGAACACCGGGGAGCTGTTTTTT. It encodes CASSSLGRGGANTGELFF.

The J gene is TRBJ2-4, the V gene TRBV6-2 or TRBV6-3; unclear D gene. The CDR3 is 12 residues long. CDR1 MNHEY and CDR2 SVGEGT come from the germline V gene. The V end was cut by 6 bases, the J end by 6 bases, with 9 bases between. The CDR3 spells CASSRTSNIQYF. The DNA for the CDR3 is TGTGCCAGCAGCCGAACGTCAAACATTCAGTACTTC.

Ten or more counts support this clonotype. CDR3 nucleotides: TGTGCCACCAGTACGACTAGCGGGAGCGATGAGCAGTTCTTC. The encoded protein is CATSTTSGSDEQFF. V and J are TRBV24-1 and TRBJ2-1; 12 bases are a match to TRBD2. V gave up 6 bases and J gave up 8 bases; unmatched junction bases: 4. Germline V gives CDR1 KGHDR, CDR2 SFDVKD. The CDR3 runs 14 residues.

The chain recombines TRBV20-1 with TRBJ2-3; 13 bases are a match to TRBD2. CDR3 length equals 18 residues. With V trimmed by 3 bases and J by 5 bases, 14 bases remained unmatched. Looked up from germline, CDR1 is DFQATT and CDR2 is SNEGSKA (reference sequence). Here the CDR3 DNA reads TGCAGTGCTAGTGACACTAGCGGGGGGGCAGTCGGAAAAGATACGCAGTATTTT. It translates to CSASDTSGGAVGKDTQYF.

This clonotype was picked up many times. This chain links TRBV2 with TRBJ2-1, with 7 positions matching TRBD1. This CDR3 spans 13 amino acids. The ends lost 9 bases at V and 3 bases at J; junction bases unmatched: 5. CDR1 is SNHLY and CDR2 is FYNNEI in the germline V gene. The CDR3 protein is CASWDSLYNEQFF. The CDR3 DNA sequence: TGTGCCAGTTGGGACAGCCTCTACAATGAGCAGTTCTTC.

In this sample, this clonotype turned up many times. The CDR3 reads CASRAAVTNEQYF. CDR3 sequence (DNA): TGTGCCAGCCGTGCCGCTGTAACAAACGAGCAGTACTTC. The gene calls are TRBV27 and TRBJ2-7; no definite D call. The V gene's germline CDR1 is MNHEY and CDR2 SMNVEV (reference sequence). The CDR3 totals 13 residues. With 8 bases removed from V and 5 bases from J, the gap between germline ends came to 16 bases.

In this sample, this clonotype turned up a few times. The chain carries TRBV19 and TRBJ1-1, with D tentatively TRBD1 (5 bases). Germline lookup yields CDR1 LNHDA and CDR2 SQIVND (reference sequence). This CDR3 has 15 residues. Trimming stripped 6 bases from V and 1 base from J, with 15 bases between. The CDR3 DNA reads TGTGCCAGTAGCCTAAAGGGGACGGGGAACACTGAAGCTTTCTTT. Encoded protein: CASSLKGTGNTEAFF. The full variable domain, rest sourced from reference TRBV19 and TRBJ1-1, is DGGITQSPKYLFRKEGQNVTLSCEQNLNHDAMYWYRQDPGQGLRLIYYSQIVNDFQKGDIAEGYSVSREKKESFPLTVTSAQKNPTAFYLCASSLKGTGNTEAFFGQGTRLTVV.

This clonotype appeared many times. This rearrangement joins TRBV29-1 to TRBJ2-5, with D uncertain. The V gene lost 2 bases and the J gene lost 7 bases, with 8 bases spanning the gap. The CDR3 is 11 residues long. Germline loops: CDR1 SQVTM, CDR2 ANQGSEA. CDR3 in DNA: TGCAGCGTTGAACCCGTTGGGACCCAGTACTTC. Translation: CSVEPVGTQYF.

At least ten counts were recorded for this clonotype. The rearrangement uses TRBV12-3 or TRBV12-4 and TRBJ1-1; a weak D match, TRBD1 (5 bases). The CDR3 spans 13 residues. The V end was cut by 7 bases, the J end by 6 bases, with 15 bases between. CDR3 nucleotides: TGTGCCAGCACCTCCGGTTGGGGGGCTGAAGCTTTCTTT. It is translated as CASTSGWGAEAFF.

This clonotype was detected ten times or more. The CDR3 sequence is CASSPRGGVVDTQYF. The CDR3 nucleotides are TGTGCCAGTAGTCCCCGTGGCGGGGTGGTTGATACGCAGTATTTT. V usage is TRBV19 and J usage is TRBJ2-3; weak D call: TRBD2 (6 bases). This CDR3 has 15 amino acids. Trimming left V 5 bases short and J 6 bases short, with 18 bases between. The V gene's germline CDR1 is LNHDA and CDR2 SQIVND (reference sequence).

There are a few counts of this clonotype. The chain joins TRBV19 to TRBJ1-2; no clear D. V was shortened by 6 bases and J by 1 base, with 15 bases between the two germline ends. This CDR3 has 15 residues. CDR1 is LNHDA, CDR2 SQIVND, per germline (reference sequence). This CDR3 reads CASRWTGNLNYGYTF. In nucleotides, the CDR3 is TGTGCCAGTAGGTGGACTGGGAACCTTAACTATGGCTACACCTTC.

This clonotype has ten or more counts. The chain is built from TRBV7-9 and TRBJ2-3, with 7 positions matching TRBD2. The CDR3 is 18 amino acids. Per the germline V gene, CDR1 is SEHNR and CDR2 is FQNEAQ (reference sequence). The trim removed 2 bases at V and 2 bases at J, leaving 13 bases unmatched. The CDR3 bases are TGTGCCAGCAGCTTATCCGCTTCTAGCGGCAGTGTCACAGATACGCAGTATTTT. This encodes CASSLSASSGSVTDTQYF. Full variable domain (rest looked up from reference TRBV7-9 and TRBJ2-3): DTGVSQNPRHKITKRGQNVTFRCDPISEHNRLYWYRQTLGQGPEFLTYFQNEAQLEKSRLLSDRFSAERPKGSFSTLEIQRTEQGDSAMYLCASSLSASSGSVTDTQYFGPGTRLTVL.

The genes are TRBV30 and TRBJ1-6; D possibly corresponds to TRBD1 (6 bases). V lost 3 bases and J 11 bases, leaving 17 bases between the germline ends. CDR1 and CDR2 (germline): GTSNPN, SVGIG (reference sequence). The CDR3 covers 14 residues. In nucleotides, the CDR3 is TGTGCCTGGAGCCGGACAGTCGGTGATGCACCCCTCCACTTT. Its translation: CAWSRTVGDAPLHF.